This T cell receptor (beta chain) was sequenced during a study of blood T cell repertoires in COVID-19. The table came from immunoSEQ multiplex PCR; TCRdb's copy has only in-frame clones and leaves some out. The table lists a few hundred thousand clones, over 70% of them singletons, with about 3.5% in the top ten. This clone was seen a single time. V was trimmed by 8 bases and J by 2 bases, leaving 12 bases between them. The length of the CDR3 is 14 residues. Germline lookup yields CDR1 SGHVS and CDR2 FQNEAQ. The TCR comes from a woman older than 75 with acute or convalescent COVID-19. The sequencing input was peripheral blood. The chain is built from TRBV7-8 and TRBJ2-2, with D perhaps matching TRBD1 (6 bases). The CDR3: CASLRDTNTGELFF. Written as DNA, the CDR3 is TGTGCCAGCCTAAGGGACACCAACACCGGGGAGCTGTTTTTT.